The 16 T cell receptor beta chains reported below all come from one sample, sequenced in a study of T cells of healthy individuals. TCRdb ran MiXCR on the 5' RACE reads and lists one entry per CDR3 protein. Here the sample spans 65,000 to 90,000 distinct CDR3 sequences, about 5% being singletons. The origin of the receptors is a female donor in good health.

This clonotype has at least ten counts. The rearrangement uses TRBV27 and TRBJ2-7; D not certain. The V and J ends lost 6 bases and 0 bases respectively, with 12 bases between them. The CDR3 covers 14 residues. Per the germline V gene, CDR1 is MNHEY and CDR2 is SMNVEV (reference sequence). CDR3 loop: CASSWKYSSYEQYF. For the CDR3, the DNA is TGTGCCAGCAGCTGGAAGTATAGCTCCTACGAGCAGTACTTC.

In its sample, this clonotype was seen a few times. The chain couples TRBV7-2 to TRBJ2-1, with 11 positions matching TRBD1. The CDR3 extends over 17 amino acids. V lost 3 bases and J lost 1; bases outside the gene matches: 5. CDR1 is SGHTA, CDR2 FQGNSA, per germline. CDR3 DNA: TGTGCCAGCAGCTTCCCCCGGGACAGGGGGTCCTACAATGAGCAGTTCTTC. This codes for CASSFPRDRGSYNEQFF.

The chain links TRBV27 to TRBJ2-1, with D unclear. Trimming left V 3 bases short and J 3 bases short, with 6 bases between. Germline loops: CDR1 MNHEY, CDR2 SMNVEV (reference sequence). The CDR3 sequence is 13 residues long. The chain's CDR3 is CASSLSVYNEQFF. Written as DNA, the CDR3 is TGTGCCAGCAGTTTGTCGGTCTACAATGAGCAGTTCTTC.

This clonotype occurred a few times. The genes are TRBV25-1 and TRBJ2-3; 8 positions agree with TRBD2. The J segment lost 6 bases and the V segment lost 5 bases, leaving 7 bases of the junction unmatched. Germline V CDR1 and CDR2: MGHDK, SYGVNS. The CDR3 totals 14 residues. This CDR3 is CASSRQRETDTQYF. CDR3 DNA sequence: TGTGCCAGCAGTAGGCAGCGGGAGACCGATACGCAGTATTTT.

This clonotype was detected ten times or more. The rearrangement uses TRBV27 and TRBJ2-7; 10 bases are a match to TRBD1. This CDR3 region has 20 residues. Germline V gene data show CDR1 as MNHEY and CDR2 as SMNVEV (reference sequence). The J segment lost 1 base and the V segment lost 5 bases, leaving 20 bases of the junction unmatched. In DNA, the CDR3 is TGTGCCAGCAGTCCACTTGGGGGGACAGGGGTTACTATATTTTCCTACGAGCAGTACTTC. This codes for CASSPLGGTGVTIFSYEQYF.

This clonotype occurred many times. This chain links TRBV7-2 with TRBJ2-3; the D gene could be TRBD1 or TRBD2 (5 bases each). The germline V gene encodes CDR1 SGHTA and CDR2 FQGNSA. Deletions cut 4 bases from V and 6 bases from J, with 17 bases between. The length of the CDR3 is 15 residues. CDR3 in amino acids: CASSSGTILTDTQYF. In DNA, the CDR3 is TGTGCCAGCAGCTCAGGGACCATCCTCACGGATACGCAGTATTTT.

This clonotype was detected a few times. The CDR3 reads CASSPQIGLAGGTYNEQFF. The CDR3 coding sequence is TGTGCCAGCAGCCCTCAGATAGGCCTAGCGGGAGGAACCTACAATGAGCAGTTCTTC. The gene calls are TRBV7-9 and TRBJ2-1, with TRBD2 matching over 11 bases. Trimming removed 5 bases from V and 2 bases from J; junction bases left unmatched: 14. The CDR3 loop spans 19 amino acids. From germline, CDR1 is SEHNR and CDR2 FQNEAQ (reference sequence).

The genes are TRBV5-1 and TRBJ2-7; D not resolved. Looked up from germline, CDR1 is SGHRS and CDR2 is YFSETQ. There are 13 residues in the CDR3. V was pared by 4 bases and J by 6 bases, with 14 bases between. Written as DNA, the CDR3 is TGCGCCAGCAGCGTGGCTGGATCTTTCGAGCAGTACTTC. Amino acids: CASSVAGSFEQYF.

The sample holds a few counts of this clonotype. The genes are TRBV7-2 and TRBJ2-5; D unclear. CDR1 is SGHTA, CDR2 FQGNSA, per germline. The germline V and J ends were trimmed by 0 bases and 5 bases, with 7 bases remaining between them. The CDR3 length is 13 residues. The chain's CDR3 is CASSLANSETQYF. The CDR3 DNA reads as TGTGCCAGCAGCTTAGCGAACTCGGAGACCCAGTACTTC.

The chain employs TRBV4-1 and TRBJ2-1; possibly TRBD2 for D (6 bases). The V gene lost 1 base and the J gene lost 3 bases, with 19 bases spanning the gap. In germline, CDR1 is MGHRA, CDR2 YSYEKL. The CDR3 runs to 18 residues. CDR3 sequence (DNA): TGCGCCAGCAGCCAAGGTCCCCCCCCTCTGCGGGGCTACAATGAGCAGTTCTTC. It specifies CASSQGPPPLRGYNEQFF.

The sample holds many counts of this clonotype. The chain uses TRBV10-3 and TRBJ2-3, with a weak D call TRBD1 (5 bases). CDR1 ENHRY and CDR2 SYGVKD come from the germline V gene. Trimming left V 0 bases short and J 1 base short, with 14 bases between. The CDR3 is made up of 17 amino acids. This chain's CDR3 is CAISESRSTARTDTQYF. CDR3 nucleotides: TGTGCCATCAGTGAGTCCCGTTCGACAGCGCGCACAGATACGCAGTATTTT.

This sequence joins TRBV5-4 and TRBJ2-1; weak D call: TRBD2 (5 bases). CDR1 SGHNT and CDR2 YYREEE come from the germline V gene (reference sequence). V was pared by 4 bases and J by 6 bases, with 14 bases between. CDR3 length equals 14 residues. The CDR3 sequence is CASSPDSTGNEQFF. CDR3 sequence (DNA): TGTGCCAGCAGCCCGGACTCGACTGGCAATGAGCAGTTCTTC.

In its sample, this clonotype was seen many times. The V and J genes are TRBV7-8 and TRBJ1-5; D call uncertain. Per germline, CDR1 SGHVS and CDR2 FQNEAQ. V lost 0 bases and J lost 0, with 15 bases in between. This CDR3 is 18 amino acids long. CDR3 in DNA: TGTGCCAGCAGCTTAGCGGTGGCGGCAAAATATAGCAATCAGCCCCAGCATTTT. It yields the protein CASSLAVAAKYSNQPQHF. Complete variable domain (other parts from reference TRBV7-8 and TRBJ1-5): GAGVSQSPRYKVAKRGQDVALRCDPISGHVSLFWYQQALGQGPEFLTYFQNEAQLDKSGLPSDRFFAERPEGSVSTLKIQRTQQEDSAVYLCASSLAVAAKYSNQPQHFGDGTRLSIL.

The chain links TRBV4-3 to TRBJ1-4; D gene uncertain. The CDR3 covers 12 residues. V lost 0 bases and J lost 8, with 4 bases in between. The germline CDR1 and CDR2 sequences are LGHNA and YSLEER. CDR3 region: CASSQDREKLFF. The CDR3 DNA reads TGCGCCAGCAGCCAAGATCGGGAAAAACTGTTTTTT.

This clonotype was detected only a few times. The rearrangement links TRBV7-9 to TRBJ2-4, with TRBD2 matching 8 bases. V dropped 5 bases and J dropped 4; count of bases not matched to a gene: 10. CDR1 SEHNR and CDR2 FQNEAQ come from the germline V gene (reference sequence). The CDR3 sequence is 16 residues long. The CDR3 nucleotides read TGTGCCAGCAGCCCGCCTGGGGGACTAGAGAAAAACATTCAGTACTTC. Amino acid sequence: CASSPPGGLEKNIQYF.

This chain joins TRBV20-1 and TRBJ2-1; TRBD2 matches at 11 bases. Germline V lookup: CDR1 DFQATT, CDR2 SNEGSKA (reference sequence). This CDR3 region has 12 residues. V shed 5 bases, J shed 9 bases, and the junction held 3 bases outside the gene matches. The CDR3 DNA is TGCAGTGCTTGGCTAGCGGGAGGTGAGCAGTTCTTC. Its protein product is CSAWLAGGEQFF.